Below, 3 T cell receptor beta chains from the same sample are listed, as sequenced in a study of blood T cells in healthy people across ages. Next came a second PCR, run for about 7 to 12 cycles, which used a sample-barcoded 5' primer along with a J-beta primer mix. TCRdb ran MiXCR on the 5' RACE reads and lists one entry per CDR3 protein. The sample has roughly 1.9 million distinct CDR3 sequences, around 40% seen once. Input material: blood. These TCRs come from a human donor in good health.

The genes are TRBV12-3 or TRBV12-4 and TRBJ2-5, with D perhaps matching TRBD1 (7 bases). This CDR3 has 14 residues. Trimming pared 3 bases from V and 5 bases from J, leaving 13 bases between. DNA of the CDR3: TGTGCCAGCAGTTTCAGGGGGGCCATTGAGACCCAGTACTTC. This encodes CASSFRGAIETQYF.

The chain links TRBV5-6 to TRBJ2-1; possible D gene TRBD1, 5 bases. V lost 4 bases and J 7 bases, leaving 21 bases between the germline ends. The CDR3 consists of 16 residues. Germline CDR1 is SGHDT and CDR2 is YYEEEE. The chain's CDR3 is CASSGDQGEFENEQFF. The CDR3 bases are TGTGCCAGCAGCGGCGACCAGGGTGAATTTGAAAATGAGCAGTTCTTC.

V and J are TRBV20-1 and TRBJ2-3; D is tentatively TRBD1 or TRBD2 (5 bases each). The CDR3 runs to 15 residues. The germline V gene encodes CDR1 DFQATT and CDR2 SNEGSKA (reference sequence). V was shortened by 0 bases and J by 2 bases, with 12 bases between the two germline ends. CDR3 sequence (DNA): TGCAGTGCTAGAGATGGGGACGACTACACAGATACGCAGTATTTT. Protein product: CSARDGDDYTDTQYF.